This T cell receptor (beta chain) was profiled in a study of radiation and T cells in renal cell carcinoma (dated by TCRdb to the early 2020s). Broadly, across the study: TCR beta sequencing covered roughly 53 samples in total, comprising about 26 tumors and roughly 27 peripheral blood samples. In the 45 to 65 samples combined, about 4 million unique CDR3 nucleotide sequences were found, encoding 2 million to 3 million unique CDR3 amino acid sequences. The final blood draw took place at 4 weeks after radiation, the same time as nephrectomy. Results the study describes overall, beyond this receptor: The single-armed trial design could not address effects of radiation dose or scheduling on the TCR repertoire. Tracking of blood repertoire dynamics stopped at four to five weeks after treatment, with no follow-up past that point. Because pretreatment tumor biopsies were not available, the baseline intratumoral presence of clonotypes could not be determined. Top tumor clonotypes rose in blood from baseline to 2 weeks post-radiation, then contracted by 4 weeks, suggesting transient expansion of tumor-resident clones.

From cysteine to phenylalanine, the CDR3 is 13 amino acids long. The only DNA kept is the CDR3, 39 bases in frame from the first base. The junction carries 14 bases between V and J, which are trimmed by 7 bases and 5 bases respectively. The CDR1 and CDR2 encoded by the germline V gene are MNHEY and SVGAGI. Points on this clone: Its antigen remains undetermined. Base qualities are missing; no much larger clone stands one base away.

Following the manufacturer's recommendations, the immunoSEQ kit was used to generate TCR beta libraries from genomic DNA. To prepare the libraries, a first multiplex PCR with proprietary primers was run, followed by a second PCR that added unique barcodes, and a bead cleanup was done after each round. Each sample batch included a kit-provided positive control reaction and a negative control reaction. The final libraries were assessed on an Agilent 4200 TapeStation D1000 ScreenTape, pooled by volume, and quantified by qPCR. Sequencing was performed on an Illumina NextSeq500 using a MidOutput 150-cycle cartridge, with 156 Read1 cycles, 15 Index1 cycles, and the kit custom primers. The pooled library was loaded at 0.75 to 1 pM with a roughly 20% PhiX control spike-in. Regarding the original processing steps: Vendor-processed data were analyzed in R, and a clonotype was defined as all T cells sharing the same CDR3 nucleotide sequence. In the clone abundance analyses, frequencies in each sample were normalized to that sample's 10,000 most abundant clones. Public T cell clones, which averaged fewer than five per sample, were removed prior to analysis. An abundance difference of at least 32-fold between compartments was the criterion for calling clonotypes tumor-enriched or baseline blood-enriched. A beta-binomial differential abundance model was applied to find clonotypes that expanded or contracted between blood time points. Similarity between tumor and blood repertoires was quantified using the Baroni-Urbani and Buser coefficient, and groups were compared with two-tailed Wilcoxon tests in R. What TCRdb holds here is the immuneACCESS table cut down to in-frame rearrangements. Part of the clones is not present; checked against another copy, under half of the missing clones reflect an unresolved V gene, and the others are unexplained. V, J and clone size are those of that table, while D and trimming were read from the DNA. Within this sample are around 100,000 clones, with about 79% of them counted one time only. The ten biggest clones cover approximately 6.9% of the sample.

Reading the label with the study, this specimen's time point is: blood 4 weeks post-SBRT, at nephrectomy. Taken with the paper, the label for treatment or condition translates to: 15 Gy SBRT to primary tumor, nephrectomy 4 weeks later. The samples were drawn from a clinical trial, where primary renal cell carcinomas were treated with 15 Gy of stereotactic body radiation therapy and then removed by nephrectomy 4 weeks afterward. To follow tumor-enriched clonotypes, serial peripheral blood was collected from radiation-treated patients at baseline and at 2 weeks and 4 weeks after SBRT. All patients had renal cell carcinoma with clear cell pathology. The QIAamp DNA Blood Mini Kit (Qiagen) was used to prepare genomic DNA for TCR sequencing. The analyses included just those samples that passed every quality control check.

The TCR originated in a man in his fifties or sixties with renal cell carcinoma. The chain was built from TRBV6-5 and TRBJ2-5; the D gene is not confidently resolved. The material was blood, obtained from a patient whose treatment included radiotherapy and nephrectomy. The sequenced DNA: TGTGCCAGCAAGGTCCCTCTGGGGGAGACCCAGTACTTC. This sequence encodes CASKVPLGETQYF.